This T cell receptor (beta chain) was recovered during a study of spatial heterogeneity in lung cancer. MiXCR, run by TCRdb on the 5' RACE reads, gives a single entry per CDR3 protein. The sample contains tens of thousands of distinct CDR3 sequences, roughly an eighth of which appear only once. Noted time point: sample taken at primary tumor resection. Without sorting, whole RNA was sequenced from tumor, nontumor lung or frozen PBMC. The donor population consisted of some 72 patients with untreated, early-stage non-small cell lung cancer. This CDR3 has 16 amino acids. The germline CDR1 and CDR2 sequences are SNHLY and FYNNEI. The V segment lost 7 bases and the J segment 2 bases; nucleotides outside the gene matches: 10. A note on this clonotype: Its target is unknown.

Study-level results: Tumor TCRs that were ubiquitous and expanded showed up in blood more at resection than follow-up.

This TCR was sampled from a male donor with early-stage non-small cell lung cancer. The chain has TRBV2 and TRBJ1-5; 8 positions agree with TRBD1. The material sequenced was PBMCs, taken at surgery. CDR3 DNA sequence: TGTGCCAGCACCAACGGACAGGGAGGGGGCAATCAGCCCCAGCATTTT. Encoded protein: CASTNGQGGGNQPQHF.